This record covers a single T cell receptor (beta chain). This clonotype was found a few times. This clone's antigen is unknown. Base qualities are missing; no much larger clone stands one base away. The germline V gene (reference sequence) provides CDR1 DFQATT and CDR2 SNEGSKA. From cysteine to phenylalanine, the CDR3 is 15 amino acids long. Only the CDR3 part of the read is kept: 45 bases, read in frame from the first base. V is shortened by 6 bases, J by 2 bases, and the region joining them spans 18 bases. The library came from PCR. The instrument was an Illumina HiSeq 2500. Molecular barcoding was employed in the preparation of TCR libraries, with unique molecular identifiers being used to normalize TCRbeta repertoire quantification. TCRdb handled the public reads itself, with Q25 trimming in fastp and clone calling in MiXCR, and kept productive beta chains. Every CDR3 protein is listed once, alongside the most common genes and DNA of its rows. Across this sample there are a few hundred thousand distinct CDR3 sequences, with roughly 7.8% seen only once. Of the sample, 9.1% falls within the top ten clones.

The meaning of the sample's treatment or condition label: allogeneic hematopoietic cell transplantation with graft depleted of TCRalphabeta T cells and CD19 B cells. The transplant recipients were children given TCRalphabeta/CD19-depleted allogeneic hematopoietic cell grafts. This specimen comes from a study of T-cell reconstitution after alpha-beta-depleted transplantation in children listed by TCRdb under 2016. In the study overall: T-cell immune reconstitution after TCRalphabeta/CD19-depleted allogeneic hematopoietic cell transplantation in children was quantitatively tracked in the study by means of TCR repertoire profiling.

General study outcomes and caveats: Over subsequent months, a decline in hyperexpanded clone frequencies was noted, and after one year, T-cell counts and TCRbeta diversity were mostly ascribed to newly produced T cells. The apparently early alphabetaT-cell count recovery about two months after transplant was reportedly dependent on only several hundred rapidly expanded clones derived from non-depleted graft cells. In some patients, the high TCRbeta diversity seen at day 60 was put down to recipient T cells and intrathymic progenitors that had survived conditioning.

This TCR derives from a female patient aged 2 to 10 who had a stem cell transplant for Fanconi anemia, so the T cells may come from the graft donor. The sample consisted of peripheral blood, taken 360 days after TCRalphabeta/CD19-depleted stem cell transplant. The receptor chain draws on TRBV20-1 and TRBJ2-3, with a weak D call of TRBD1 (6 bases match). Here is the DNA: TGCAGTGCCACCCCGCTCTCAGGGGCCACAGATACGCAGTATTTT. Its amino acids are CSATPLSGATDTQYF.